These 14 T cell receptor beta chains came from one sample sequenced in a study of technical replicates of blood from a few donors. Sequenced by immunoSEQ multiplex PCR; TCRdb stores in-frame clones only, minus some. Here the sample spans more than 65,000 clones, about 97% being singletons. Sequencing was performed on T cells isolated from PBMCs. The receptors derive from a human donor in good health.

CDR3 protein: CSARSNEQFF. CDR3 bases: TGCAGTGCTAGGAGCAATGAGCAGTTCTTC. This chain links TRBV20-1 with TRBJ2-1; no definite D call. Germline loops: CDR1 DFQATT, CDR2 SNEGSKA (reference sequence). The CDR3 is 10 residues long. V was trimmed by 3 bases and J by 6 bases, leaving 3 bases between them.

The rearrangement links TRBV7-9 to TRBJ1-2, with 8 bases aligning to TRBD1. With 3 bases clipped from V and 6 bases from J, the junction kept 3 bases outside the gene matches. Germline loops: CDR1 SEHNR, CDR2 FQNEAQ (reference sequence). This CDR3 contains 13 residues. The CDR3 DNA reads TGTGCCAGCAGCTTGCAGGGGGCGAATGGCTACACCTTC. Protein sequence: CASSLQGANGYTF.

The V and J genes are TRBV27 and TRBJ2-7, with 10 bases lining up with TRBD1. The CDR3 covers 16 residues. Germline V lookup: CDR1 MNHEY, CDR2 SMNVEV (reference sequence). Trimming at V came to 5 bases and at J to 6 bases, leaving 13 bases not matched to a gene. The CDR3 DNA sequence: TGTGCCAGCAGTAGAGGCCTCGGGACAGGGGTCATCGAGCAGTACTTC. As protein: CASSRGLGTGVIEQYF.

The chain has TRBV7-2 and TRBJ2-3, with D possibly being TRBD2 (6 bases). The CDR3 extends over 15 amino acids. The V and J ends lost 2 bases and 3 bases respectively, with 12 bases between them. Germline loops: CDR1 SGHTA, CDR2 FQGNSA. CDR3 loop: CASSLPPAGTDTQYF. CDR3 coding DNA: TGTGCCAGCAGCTTACCCCCAGCGGGTACAGATACGCAGTATTTT. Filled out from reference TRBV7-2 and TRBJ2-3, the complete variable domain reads GAGVSQSPSNKVTEKGKDVELRCDPISGHTALYWYRQSLGQGLEFLIYFQGNSAPDKSGLPSDRFSAERTGGSVSTLTIQRTQQEDSAVYLCASSLPPAGTDTQYFGPGTRLTVL.

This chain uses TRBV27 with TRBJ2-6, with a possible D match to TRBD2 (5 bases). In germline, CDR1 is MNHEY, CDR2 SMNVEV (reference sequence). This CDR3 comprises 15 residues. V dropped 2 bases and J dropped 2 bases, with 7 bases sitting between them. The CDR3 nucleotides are TGTGCCAGCAGTTTAGCGGGCCCTGGGGCCAACGTCCTGACTTTC. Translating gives CASSLAGPGANVLTF.

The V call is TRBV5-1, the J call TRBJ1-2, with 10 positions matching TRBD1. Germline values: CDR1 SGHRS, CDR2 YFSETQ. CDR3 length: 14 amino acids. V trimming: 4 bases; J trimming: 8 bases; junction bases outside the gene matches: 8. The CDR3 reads CASSPSGTGEGYTF. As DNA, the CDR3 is TGCGCCAGCAGCCCAAGTGGGACAGGGGAAGGCTACACCTTC.

The CDR3 coding sequence is TGTGCCAGCAGTTACTTATCCGGGACAGGGGCCGAGACCCAGTACTTC. It codes for CASSYLSGTGAETQYF. The rearrangement joins TRBV6-5 to TRBJ2-5, with 10 bases identical to TRBD1. With V trimmed by 1 base and J by 5 bases, 7 bases remained unmatched. This CDR3 contains 16 residues. Per the germline V gene, CDR1 is MNHEY and CDR2 is SVGAGI.

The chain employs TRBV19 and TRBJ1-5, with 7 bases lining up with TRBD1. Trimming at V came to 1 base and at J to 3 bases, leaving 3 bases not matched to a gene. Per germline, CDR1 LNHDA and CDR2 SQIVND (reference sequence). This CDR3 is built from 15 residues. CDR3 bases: TGTGCCAGTAGTATAGGAAGGGGGCTCAATCAGCCCCAGCATTTT. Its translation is CASSIGRGLNQPQHF.

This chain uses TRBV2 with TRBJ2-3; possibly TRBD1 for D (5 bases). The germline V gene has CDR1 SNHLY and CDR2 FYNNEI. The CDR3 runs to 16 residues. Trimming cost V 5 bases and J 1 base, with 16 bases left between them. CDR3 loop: CASSLSQGIRTDTQYF. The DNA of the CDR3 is TGTGCCAGCAGTTTGAGCCAGGGCATTCGCACAGATACGCAGTATTTT. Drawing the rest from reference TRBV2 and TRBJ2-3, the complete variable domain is EPEVTQTPSHQVTQMGQEVILRCVPISNHLYFYWYRQILGQKVEFLVSFYNNEISEKSEIFDDQFSVERPDGSNFTLKIRSTKLEDSAMYFCASSLSQGIRTDTQYFGPGTRLTVL.

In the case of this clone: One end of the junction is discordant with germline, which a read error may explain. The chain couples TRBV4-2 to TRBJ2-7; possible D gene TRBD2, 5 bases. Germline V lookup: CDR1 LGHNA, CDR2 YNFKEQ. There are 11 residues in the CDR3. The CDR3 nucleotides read TGTGCCAGCAGCCGCGGGCCAGAATTTAACTTC. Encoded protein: CASSRGPEFNF.

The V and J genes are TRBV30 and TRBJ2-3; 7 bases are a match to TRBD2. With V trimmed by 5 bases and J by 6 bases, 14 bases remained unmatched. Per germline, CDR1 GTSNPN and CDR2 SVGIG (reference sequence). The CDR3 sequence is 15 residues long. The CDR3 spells CAWEGMGGSVDTQYF. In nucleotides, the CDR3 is TGTGCCTGGGAGGGGATGGGAGGGAGTGTTGATACGCAGTATTTT. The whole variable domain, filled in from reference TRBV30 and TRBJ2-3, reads SQTIHQWPATLVQPVGSPLSLECTVEGTSNPNLYWYRQAAGRGLQLLFYSVGIGQISSEVPQNLSASRPQDRQFILSSKKLLLSDSGFYLCAWEGMGGSVDTQYFGPGTRLTVL.

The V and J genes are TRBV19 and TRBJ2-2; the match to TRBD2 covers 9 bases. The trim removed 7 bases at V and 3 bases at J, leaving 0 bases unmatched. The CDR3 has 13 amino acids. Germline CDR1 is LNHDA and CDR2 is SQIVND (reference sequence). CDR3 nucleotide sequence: TGTGCCAGTATAGCGGGGGACACCGGGGAGCTGTTTTTT. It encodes CASIAGDTGELFF.

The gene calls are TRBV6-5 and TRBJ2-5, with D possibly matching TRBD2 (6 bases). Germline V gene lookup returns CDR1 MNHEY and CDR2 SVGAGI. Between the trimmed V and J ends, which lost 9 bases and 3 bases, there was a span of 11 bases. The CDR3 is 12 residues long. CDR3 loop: CASGGSEETQYF. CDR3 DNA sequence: TGTGCCAGTGGGGGGTCGGAAGAGACCCAGTACTTC.

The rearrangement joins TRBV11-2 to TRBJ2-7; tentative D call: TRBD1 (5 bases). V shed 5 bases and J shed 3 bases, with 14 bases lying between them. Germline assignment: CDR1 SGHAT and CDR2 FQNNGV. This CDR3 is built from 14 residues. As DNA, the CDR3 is TGTGCCAGCAGCCAAGGGGTGAAGGGCTACGAGCAGTACTTC. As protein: CASSQGVKGYEQYF.